The present TCR beta chain was sequenced within a study of blood T cell repertoires in COVID-19. Overall study context: Donors in the United States, Italy and Spain gave samples during acute or convalescent COVID-19. PBMCs, B-cell-depleted T cells, or T cells provided the cDNA or gDNA that made up the material.

The germline V gene has CDR1 MGHRA and CDR2 YSYEKL. The CDR3 contains 16 residues. Trimming cost V 0 bases and J 1 base; bases outside gene matches: 3. The study recruited people aged about 18 to 89 years across approximately 23 US areas. Participant-given clinical history determined each cohort assignment. Some clones are missing from TCRdb's copy, which holds only in-frame ones; the method was immunoSEQ multiplex PCR. The repertoire holds about 300,000 clones, with just over 85% as singletons. The sequence came from a man aged 25-40 years who had recovered from COVID-19. Sequencing was performed on PBMCs or T cells enriched from blood (not recorded which). V gene TRBV4-1 combines with J gene TRBJ1-2; 9 bases map to TRBD1. The CDR3 loop is CASSQDRGQGNYGYTF. CDR3 coding DNA: TGCGCCAGCAGCCAAGATCGGGGACAGGGTAACTATGGCTACACCTTC.